The 2 T cell receptor beta chains given below trace back to one sample, sequenced in a study of cytomegalovirus exposure and HLA in healthy donors. Both 60 Vbeta primers and 13 Jbeta primers went into the PCR. Generated by immunoSEQ multiplex PCR, the TCRdb table keeps only in-frame clones and is missing some. Found here are 130,000 to 150,000 clones, around 79% of them singletons; the top ten hold about 6.7%. Sequences were obtained from PBMCs. The receptor source for this set is a middle-aged woman in good health and CMV-seropositive.

This rearrangement joins TRBV5-6 to TRBJ1-2, with D possibly matching TRBD1 (6 bases). V was trimmed by 2 bases and J by 2 bases, leaving 16 bases between them. The CDR3 sequence is 16 residues long. CDR1 and CDR2 (germline): SGHDT, YYEEEE. This CDR3 is CASSLAGASRNYGYTF. The DNA of the CDR3 is TGTGCCAGCAGCTTAGCGGGGGCTAGTAGAAACTATGGCTACACCTTC.

The J gene is TRBJ1-5, the V gene TRBV15; D might be TRBD1 (5 bases). CDR1 is LNHNV, CDR2 YYDKDF, per germline (reference sequence). Trimming removed 5 bases at V and 4 bases at J, with 9 bases between. This CDR3 region has 13 residues. CDR3 sequence: CATSPDRNQPQHF. The CDR3 coding sequence is TGTGCCACCAGCCCCGACAGAAATCAGCCCCAGCATTTT.